The clone carrying this T cell receptor (beta chain) was recorded many times. Its antigen is not identified. Time point meaning: longitudinal time-point 3. In germline, CDR1 is SGHVS, CDR2 FNYEAQ. Deletions cut 2 bases from V and 1 base from J, with 20 bases between. There are 18 residues in the CDR3. This specimen belongs to a study of neurological immune-mediated disorders. Broader study findings: Private repertoires in all groups were suggested by the finding that expanded clones across subjects shared no CDR3 amino acid sequences. Phylogenetic grouping assigned the repertoires of 18 of 34 multiple sclerosis patients to one related-CDR3 cluster, which constitutes a possible signature.

TCRdb re-called the 5' RACE reads through MiXCR, storing one row per CDR3 protein. The table has some 89,000 distinct CDR3 sequences, about 4.5% seen once. The sequenced material came from PBMCs. This rearrangement joins TRBV7-6 to TRBJ2-5; D ambiguous. The TCR was taken from a woman between 55 and 75 years old with multiple sclerosis. CDR3 region: CASSLNPTSGRIQETQYF. The CDR3 DNA is TGTGCCAGCAGCTTAAACCCTACATCCGGACGGATCCAAGAGACCCAGTACTTC.